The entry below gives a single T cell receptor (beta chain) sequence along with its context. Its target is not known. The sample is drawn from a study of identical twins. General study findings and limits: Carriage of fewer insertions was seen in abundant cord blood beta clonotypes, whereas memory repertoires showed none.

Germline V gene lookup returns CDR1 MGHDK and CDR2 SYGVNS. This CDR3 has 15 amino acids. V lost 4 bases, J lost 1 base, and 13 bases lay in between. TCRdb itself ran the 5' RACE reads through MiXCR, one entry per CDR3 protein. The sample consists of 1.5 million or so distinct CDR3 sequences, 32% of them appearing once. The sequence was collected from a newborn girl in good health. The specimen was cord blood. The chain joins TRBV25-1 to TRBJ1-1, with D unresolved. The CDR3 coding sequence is TGTGCCAGCAGTGGATGGCCCCGGGCGAACACTGAAGCTTTCTTT. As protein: CASSGWPRANTEAFF.